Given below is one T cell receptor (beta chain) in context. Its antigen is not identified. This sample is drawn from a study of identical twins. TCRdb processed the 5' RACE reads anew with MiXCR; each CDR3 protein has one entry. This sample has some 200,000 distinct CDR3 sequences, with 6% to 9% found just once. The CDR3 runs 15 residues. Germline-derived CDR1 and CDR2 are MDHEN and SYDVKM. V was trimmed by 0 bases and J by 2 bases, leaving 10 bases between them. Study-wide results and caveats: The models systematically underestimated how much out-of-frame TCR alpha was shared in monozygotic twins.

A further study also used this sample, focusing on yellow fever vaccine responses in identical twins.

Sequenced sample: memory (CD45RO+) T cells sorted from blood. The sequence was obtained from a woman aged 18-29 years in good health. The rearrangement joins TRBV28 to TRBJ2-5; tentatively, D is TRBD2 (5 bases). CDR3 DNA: TGTGCCAGCAGTTTATGGGGCCGGGGACAAGAGACCCAGTACTTC. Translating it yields CASSLWGRGQETQYF.